The 11 T cell receptor beta chains given below trace back to one sample, sequenced in a study of blood T cells in healthy people across ages. A second roughly 6 to 12 cycle PCR used barcoded and J-beta primers. TCRdb re-derived calls from the 5' RACE reads in MiXCR, one entry per CDR3 protein. The sample contains hundreds of thousands of distinct CDR3 sequences, about 25% of which appear only once. The same specimen was also included in a second study, on T cells of mothers and their children.

Material: blood. Receptors were obtained from a boy between 10 and 17 years old in good health.

This clonotype was observed a handful of times. The rearrangement uses TRBV12-3 or TRBV12-4 and TRBJ2-1; TRBD2 matches 8 bases. This CDR3 has 16 amino acids. Germline trimming cut 6 bases from V and 4 bases from J; bases unmatched to any gene: 11. CDR3 residues: CASSPFTTSGYNEQFF. CDR3 bases: TGTGCCAGCAGCCCATTCACTACTAGCGGATACAATGAGCAGTTCTTC.

This clonotype appeared a few times. The gene calls are TRBV12-3 or TRBV12-4 and TRBJ2-5; tentative D call: TRBD2 (6 bases). The CDR3 is 12 amino acids. The V end lost 7 bases, the J end lost 5 bases, and 11 bases lay between the germline ends. The CDR3 sequence is CASTAGGETQYF. CDR3 bases: TGTGCCAGCACTGCCGGGGGTGAGACCCAGTACTTC.

The chain employs TRBV7-9 and TRBJ1-4; 9 bases match TRBD1. Trimming took 4 bases from V and 8 from J; bases not matched to a gene: 5. The CDR3 sequence is 14 residues long. Germline lookup yields CDR1 SEHNR and CDR2 FQNEAQ (reference sequence). CDR3: CASSSGQGVEKLFF. CDR3 DNA sequence: TGTGCCAGCAGCTCGGGACAGGGTGTGGAAAAACTGTTTTTT.

The J gene is TRBJ2-5, the V gene TRBV7-9, with 7 bases fitting TRBD2. The germline CDR1 and CDR2 sequences are SEHNR and FQNEAQ (reference sequence). CDR3 length: 14 residues. J was trimmed by 5 bases and V by 4 bases; bases with no gene match: 7. CDR3 DNA: TGTGCCAGCAGCTCCGCCGGGACTATCGAGACCCAGTACTTC. This encodes CASSSAGTIETQYF.

In this sample, this clonotype turned up a few times. The genes are TRBV6-6 and TRBJ2-5; D is unclear. This CDR3 has 10 residues. The V gene lost 7 bases and the J gene lost 7 bases, with 7 bases spanning the gap. Germline CDR1 reads MNHNY; CDR2 reads SVGAGI (reference sequence). The CDR3 region is CASNLGTQYF. The CDR3 region has the DNA TGTGCCAGCAATCTGGGGACCCAGTACTTC.

This clonotype was seen a few times. The rearrangement joins TRBV7-9 to TRBJ2-5; D possibly corresponds to TRBD2 (6 bases). V was trimmed by 0 bases and J by 1 base, leaving 9 bases between them. Germline V lookup: CDR1 SEHNR, CDR2 FQNEAQ (reference sequence). This CDR3 is 15 amino acids long. This chain's CDR3 is CASSLASGFQETQYF. The CDR3 DNA sequence: TGTGCCAGCAGCTTAGCGAGCGGGTTCCAAGAGACCCAGTACTTC.

V is TRBV4-3 and J is TRBJ2-5; TRBD2 might be the D (6 bases). TRBJ2-7 matches the DNA end more closely, so the J call is doubtful. This CDR3 is 15 amino acids long. Germline V lookup: CDR1 LGHNA, CDR2 YSLEER. CDR3 residues: CASSQDKGLSYEQYF. In DNA form, the CDR3 reads TGCGCCAGCAGCCAAGATAAGGGACTCAGCTACGAGCAGTACTTC.

The gene calls are TRBV7-6 and TRBJ2-7; 11 bases are a match to TRBD2. This CDR3 has 16 amino acids. CDR1 and CDR2 (germline): SGHVS, FNYEAQ. The V gene end was trimmed by 2 bases and the J gene end by 6 bases; junction bases not matched to a gene: 9. The CDR3 sequence: CASSLSASGRIAEQYF. The DNA of the CDR3 is TGTGCCAGCAGCTTAAGTGCTAGCGGGAGGATAGCCGAGCAGTACTTC.

The chain recombines TRBV9 with TRBJ2-4, with a weak D call TRBD1 (5 bases). Trimming removed 0 bases at V and 5 bases at J, with 9 bases between. This CDR3 has 14 amino acids. Germline loops: CDR1 SGDLS, CDR2 YYNGEE. CDR3 in amino acids: CASSVGGAQNIQYF. DNA of the CDR3: TGTGCCAGCAGCGTAGGTGGGGCCCAAAACATTCAGTACTTC. The variable domain in full, completed from reference TRBV9 and TRBJ2-4, reads DSGVTQTPKHLITATGQRVTLRCSPRSGDLSVYWYQQSLDQGLQFLIQYYNGEERAKGNILERFSAQQFPDLHSELNLSSLELGDSALYFCASSVGGAQNIQYFGAGTRLSVL.

This sequence joins TRBV20-1 and TRBJ2-1, with a possible D match to TRBD2 (6 bases). CDR3 length: 14 residues. Trimming left V 6 bases short and J 2 bases short, with 14 bases between. Germline V gene lookup returns CDR1 DFQATT and CDR2 SNEGSKA (reference sequence). CDR3 residues: CSAVARRAYNEQFF. In nucleotides, the CDR3 is TGCAGTGCAGTTGCCCGGAGGGCCTACAATGAGCAGTTCTTC.

The rearrangement links TRBV20-1 to TRBJ2-1; tentatively, D is TRBD2 (5 bases). CDR3 length equals 15 residues. In germline, CDR1 is DFQATT, CDR2 SNEGSKA (reference sequence). V shed 5 bases and J shed 8 bases, with 22 bases lying between them. CDR3 protein: CSAPTPSNARDEQFF. CDR3 DNA sequence: TGCAGTGCTCCGACCCCTAGCAACGCTAGGGATGAGCAGTTCTTC.